This TCR beta chain appears in the sequencing data of a study of cytomegalovirus exposure and HLA in healthy donors. With 60 Vbeta and 13 Jbeta primers, the PCR was carried out. Sequencing was performed with immunoSEQ multiplex PCR; in TCRdb, only in-frame clones are kept and a portion is missing. The sample carries over 150,000 clones, approximately 88% recorded once. Sequencing used PBMCs. The TCR was taken from a woman in her twenties or thirties in good health and CMV-seronegative.

CDR3 sequence: CASSRTVSYVDTQYF. The CDR3, as DNA: TGTGCCAGCAGTCGGACAGTTAGCTACGTAGATACGCAGTATTTT. This chain uses TRBV6-5 with TRBJ2-3; D perhaps matches TRBD1 (6 bases). In germline, CDR1 is MNHEY, CDR2 SVGAGI. There are 15 residues in the CDR3. The germline V and J ends were trimmed by 5 bases and 5 bases, with 17 bases remaining between them.